The entry below gives a single T cell receptor (beta chain) sequence along with its context. Its specificity is not known. These data come from a study of cytomegalovirus exposure and HLA in healthy donors. The PCR ran on 60 Vbeta and 13 Jbeta primers. Here immunoSEQ multiplex PCR was the method, and the copy in TCRdb shows in-frame clones only, minus some. The sample has under 150,000 clones; approximately 82% are singletons. The CDR3 contains 16 residues. Findings of the study overall: By HLA locus, TCR association rates varied in a later analysis, with DRB1 showing the most and HLA-C the fewest. Cytomegalovirus association was listed for around 170 TCR beta chains.

This chain uses TRBV21-1 with TRBJ2-1; TRBD2 is taken as the D call from the table, unchecked against the DNA. TRBV21-1 is termed a pseudogene. The receptor was isolated from a boy between 2 and 15 years old in good health and CMV-seronegative. What was sequenced was PBMCs. In DNA, the CDR3 is TGTGCCAGCGGAAAGGCCCTCCGGGACTCCTACAATGAGCAGTTCTTC. Its protein is CASGKALRDSYNEQFF.